These 8 T cell receptor beta chains originate from one sample sequenced in a study of T cell responses to AZD1222 COVID-19 vaccine. Assay: immunoSEQ multiplex PCR; the TCRdb copy retains only in-frame clones and omits some. The data contain about 120,000 clones, about 92% of them singletons. The sample was peripheral blood, taken 28 days after the second AZD1222 dose. The source is an adult who received the AZD1222 COVID-19 vaccine.

V is TRBV5-1 and J is TRBJ1-6, with unresolved D. CDR1 is SGHRS and CDR2 is YFSETQ in the germline V gene. The V end lost 1 base, the J end lost 10 bases, and 15 bases lay between the germline ends. The CDR3 has 15 amino acids. The CDR3 region is CASSLNSGGSSPLHF. CDR3 DNA sequence: TGCGCCAGCAGCTTGAATTCAGGAGGATCCTCACCCCTCCACTTT.

This rearrangement joins TRBV19 to TRBJ1-5; D gene ambiguous. Germline lookup yields CDR1 LNHDA and CDR2 SQIVND (reference sequence). The CDR3 totals 12 residues. The V end was cut by 0 bases, the J end by 11 bases, with 8 bases between. As DNA, the CDR3 is TGTGCCAGTAGTATAGACCCGGCGGCCCAGCATTTT. Translated: CASSIDPAAQHF.

V and J are TRBV10-3 and TRBJ1-5, with 12 positions matching TRBD1. V dropped 7 bases and J dropped 5; count of bases not matched to a gene: 3. The CDR3 runs to 14 residues. Per the germline V gene, CDR1 is ENHRY and CDR2 is SYGVKD. The CDR3 bases are TGTGCCATCAAAGGGACAGGGGGCGATCAGCCCCAGCATTTT. Translated: CAIKGTGGDQPQHF.

J is TRBJ1-5 and V is TRBV27; D call uncertain. V was clipped by 3 bases and J by 2 bases, with 8 bases between them. Germline V gene data show CDR1 as MNHEY and CDR2 as SMNVEV (reference sequence). This CDR3 spans 14 amino acids. The CDR3 nucleotides are TGTGCCAGCAGTTTGAGGGAGGGCAATCAGCCCCAGCATTTT. Its translation: CASSLREGNQPQHF.

This clone showed up just once. The chain employs TRBV28 and TRBJ1-2; 7 bases match TRBD1. Germline CDR1 MDHEN, CDR2 SYDVKM. This CDR3 region has 16 residues. Trimming at V came to 2 bases and at J to 6 bases, leaving 12 bases not matched to a gene. In nucleotides, the CDR3 is TGTGCCAGCAGTTTAATTGGTGGAGGGGGCAGAAATGGCTACACCTTC. It encodes CASSLIGGGGRNGYTF.

The chain combines TRBV19 with TRBJ1-1; 8 positions agree with TRBD1. The CDR3 sequence is 13 residues long. The germline gives CDR1 LNHDA, CDR2 SQIVND (reference sequence). V gave up 10 bases and J gave up 2 bases; unmatched junction bases: 6. In DNA, the CDR3 is TGTGCCACCTCCGACAGGGGAAACACTGAAGCTTTCTTT. Translating gives CATSDRGNTEAFF. Looking up the rest from reference TRBV19 and TRBJ1-1 gives the full variable domain: DGGITQSPKYLFRKEGQNVTLSCEQNLNHDAMYWYRQDPGQGLRLIYYSQIVNDFQKGDIAEGYSVSREKKESFPLTVTSAQKNPTAFYLCATSDRGNTEAFFGQGTRLTVV.

The V gene is TRBV19, the J gene TRBJ1-2; D remains ambiguous. The CDR3 has 14 amino acids. Germline CDR1 is LNHDA and CDR2 is SQIVND (reference sequence). With 3 bases removed from V and 3 bases from J, the gap between germline ends came to 11 bases. CDR3 loop: CASSMTPLYYGYTF. CDR3 bases: TGTGCCAGTAGTATGACACCACTATACTATGGCTACACCTTC.

The chain combines TRBV5-1 with TRBJ1-1, with 8 bases lining up with TRBD1. This CDR3 is built from 15 residues. V shed 0 bases and J 2 bases; nucleotides not matched to a gene: 3. Looked up from germline, CDR1 is SGHRS and CDR2 is YFSETQ. CDR3 in amino acids: CASSLDGQGNTEAFF. Here the CDR3 DNA reads TGCGCCAGCAGCTTGGATGGACAGGGAAACACTGAAGCTTTCTTT. The whole variable domain, remainder taken from reference TRBV5-1 and TRBJ1-1, is KAGVTQTPRYLIKTRGQQVTLSCSPISGHRSVSWYQQTPGQGLQFLFEYFSETQRNKGNFPGRFSGRQFSNSRSEMNVSTLELGDSALYLCASSLDGQGNTEAFFGQGTRLTVV.